One TCR beta chain is described in this entry. This sample is part of a study of blood T cell repertoires in COVID-19. Looking at the study overall: PBMCs, B-cell-depleted T cells, or T cells were the source of the cDNA or gDNA that made up the material.

Cohort placement rested on clinical history that participants reported themselves. During the 2 weeks before they entered the study, exposed participants had met someone with a PCR-confirmed or clinician-diagnosed COVID-19 case. Per germline, CDR1 LNHNV and CDR2 YYDKDF (reference sequence). J was trimmed by 6 bases and V by 5 bases; bases with no gene match: 5. The CDR3 is made up of 15 amino acids. Original handling: The authors estimated nucleated cell counts from reference gene primer amplification. Data came from immunoSEQ multiplex PCR; TCRdb stores just in-frame clones and leaves some out. Clone size and the V and J calls come from that table; the DNA yielded D and trimming. The sample gives about 350,000 clones, about 90% of which show up once; 0.85% to 1.3% is in the top ten.

J is TRBJ2-1 and V is TRBV15, with 12 bases fitting TRBD1. The specimen was PBMCs or T cells enriched from blood (not recorded which). This TCR was recovered from a woman aged 30 to 39 who had been exposed to COVID-19. The CDR3 coding sequence is TGTGCCACCAGCGGGTGGGGACAGGGGGCCAATGAGCAGTTCTTC. This gives the protein CATSGWGQGANEQFF. Supplemented by reference TRBV15 and TRBJ2-1, the full variable domain reads DAMVIQNPRYQVTQFGKPVTLSCSQTLNHNVMYWYQQKSSQAPKLLFHYYDKDFNNEADTPDNFQSRRPNTSFCFLDIRSPGLGDTAMYLCATSGWGQGANEQFFGPGTRLTVL.